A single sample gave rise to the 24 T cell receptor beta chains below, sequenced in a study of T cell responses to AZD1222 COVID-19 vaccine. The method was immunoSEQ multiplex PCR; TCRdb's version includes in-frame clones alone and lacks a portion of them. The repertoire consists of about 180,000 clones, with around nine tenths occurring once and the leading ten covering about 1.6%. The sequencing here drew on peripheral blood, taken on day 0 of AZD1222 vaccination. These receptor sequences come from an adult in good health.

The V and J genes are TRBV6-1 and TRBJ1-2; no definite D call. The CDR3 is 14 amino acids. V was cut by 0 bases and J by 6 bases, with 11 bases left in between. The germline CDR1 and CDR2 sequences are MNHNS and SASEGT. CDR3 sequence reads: CASSEATGWHGYTF. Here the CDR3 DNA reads TGTGCCAGCAGTGAAGCGACGGGGTGGCATGGCTACACCTTC.

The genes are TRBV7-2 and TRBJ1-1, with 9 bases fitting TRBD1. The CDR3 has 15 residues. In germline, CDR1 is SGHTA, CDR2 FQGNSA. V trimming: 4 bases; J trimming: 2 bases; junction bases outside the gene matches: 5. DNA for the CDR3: TGTGCCAGCAGCTCGGACAGGGGCCTAAACACTGAAGCTTTCTTT. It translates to CASSSDRGLNTEAFF.

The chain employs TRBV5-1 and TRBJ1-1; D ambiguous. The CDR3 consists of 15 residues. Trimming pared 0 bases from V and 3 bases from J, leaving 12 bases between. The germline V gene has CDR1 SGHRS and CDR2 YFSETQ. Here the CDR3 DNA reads TGCGCCAGCAGCTTGGTCTCTCCCCTGGACACTGAAGCTTTCTTT. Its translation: CASSLVSPLDTEAFF.

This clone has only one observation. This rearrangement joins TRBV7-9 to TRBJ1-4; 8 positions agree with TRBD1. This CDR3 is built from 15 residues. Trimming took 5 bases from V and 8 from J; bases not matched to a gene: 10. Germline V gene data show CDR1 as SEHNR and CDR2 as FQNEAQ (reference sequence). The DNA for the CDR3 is TGTGCCAGCAGCCAAGGAAGACAGGGGAACGAAAAACTGTTTTTT. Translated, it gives CASSQGRQGNEKLFF. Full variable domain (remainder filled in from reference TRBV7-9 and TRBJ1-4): DTGVSQNPRHKITKRGQNVTFRCDPISEHNRLYWYRQTLGQGPEFLTYFQNEAQLEKSRLLSDRFSAERPKGSFSTLEIQRTEQGDSAMYLCASSQGRQGNEKLFFGSGTQLSVL.

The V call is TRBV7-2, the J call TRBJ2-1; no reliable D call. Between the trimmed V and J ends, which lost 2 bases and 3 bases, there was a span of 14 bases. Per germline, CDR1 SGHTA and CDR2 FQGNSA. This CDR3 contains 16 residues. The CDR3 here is CASSLRPSLYYNEQFF. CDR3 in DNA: TGTGCCAGCAGCTTAAGGCCTAGTCTATACTACAATGAGCAGTTCTTC.

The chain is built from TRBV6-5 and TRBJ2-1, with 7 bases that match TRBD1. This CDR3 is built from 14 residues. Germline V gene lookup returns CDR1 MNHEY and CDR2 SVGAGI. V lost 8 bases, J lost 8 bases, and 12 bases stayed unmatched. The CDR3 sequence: CASSGQGVYDEQFF. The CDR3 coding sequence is TGTGCCAGCTCCGGTCAGGGGGTTTATGATGAGCAGTTCTTC.

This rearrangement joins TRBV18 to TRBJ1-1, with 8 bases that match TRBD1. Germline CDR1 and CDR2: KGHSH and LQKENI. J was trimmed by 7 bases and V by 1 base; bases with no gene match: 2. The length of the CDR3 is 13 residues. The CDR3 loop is CASSPRGTGEAFF. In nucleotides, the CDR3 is TGTGCCAGCTCACCACGCGGGACAGGTGAAGCTTTCTTT. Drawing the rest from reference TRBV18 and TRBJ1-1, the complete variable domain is NAGVMQNPRHLVRRRGQEARLRCSPMKGHSHVYWYRQLPEEGLKFMVYLQKENIIDESGMPKERFSAEFPKEGPSILRIQQVVRGDSAAYFCASSPRGTGEAFFGQGTRLTVV.

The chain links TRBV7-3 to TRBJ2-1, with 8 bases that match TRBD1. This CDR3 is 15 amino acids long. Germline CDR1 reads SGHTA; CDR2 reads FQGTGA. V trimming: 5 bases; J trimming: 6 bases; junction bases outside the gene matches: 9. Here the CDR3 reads CASSTGTGGFNEQFF. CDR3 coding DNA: TGTGCCAGCAGCACCGGGACAGGCGGGTTCAATGAGCAGTTCTTC. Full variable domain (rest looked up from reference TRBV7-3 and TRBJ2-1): GAGVSQTPSNKVTEKGKYVELRCDPISGHTALYWYRQSLGQGPEFLIYFQGTGAADDSGLPNDRFFAVRPEGSVSTLKIQRTERGDSAVYLCASSTGTGGFNEQFFGPGTRLTVL.

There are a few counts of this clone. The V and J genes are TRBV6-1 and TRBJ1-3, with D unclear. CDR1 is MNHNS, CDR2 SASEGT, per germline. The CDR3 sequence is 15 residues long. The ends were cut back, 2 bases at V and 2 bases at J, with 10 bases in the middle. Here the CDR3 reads CASSETHRAGNTIYF. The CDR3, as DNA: TGTGCCAGCAGTGAAACACACAGAGCTGGAAACACCATATATTTT.

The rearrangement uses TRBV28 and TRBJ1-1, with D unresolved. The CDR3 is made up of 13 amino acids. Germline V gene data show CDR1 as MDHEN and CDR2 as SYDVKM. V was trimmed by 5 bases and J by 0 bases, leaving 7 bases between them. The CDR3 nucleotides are TGTGCCAGCAGTACTCCATTGAACACTGAAGCTTTCTTT. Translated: CASSTPLNTEAFF.

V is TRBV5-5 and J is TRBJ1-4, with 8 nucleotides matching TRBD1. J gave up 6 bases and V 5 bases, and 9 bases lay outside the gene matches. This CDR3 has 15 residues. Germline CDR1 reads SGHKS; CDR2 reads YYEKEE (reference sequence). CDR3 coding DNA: TGTGCCAGCAGTTCGGACAGGGAATGGGATGAAAAACTGTTTTTT. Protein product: CASSSDREWDEKLFF.

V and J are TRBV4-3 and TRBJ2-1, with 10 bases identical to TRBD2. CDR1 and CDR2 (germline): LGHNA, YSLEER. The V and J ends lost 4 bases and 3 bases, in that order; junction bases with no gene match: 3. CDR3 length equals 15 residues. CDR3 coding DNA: TGCGCCAGCAGCCCCGAGCGGGGGGGCTACAATGAGCAGTTCTTC. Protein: CASSPERGGYNEQFF.

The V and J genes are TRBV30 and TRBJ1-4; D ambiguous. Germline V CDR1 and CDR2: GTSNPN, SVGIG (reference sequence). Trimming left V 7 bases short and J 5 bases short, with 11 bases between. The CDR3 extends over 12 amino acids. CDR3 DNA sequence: TGTGCCTCTAAACCGGGAAATGAAAAACTGTTTTTT. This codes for CASKPGNEKLFF.

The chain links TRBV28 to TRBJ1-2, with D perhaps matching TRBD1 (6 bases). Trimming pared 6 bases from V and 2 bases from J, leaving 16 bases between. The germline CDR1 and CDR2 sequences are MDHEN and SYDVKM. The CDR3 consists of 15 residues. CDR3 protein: CASRDRGGTNYGYTF. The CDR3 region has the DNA TGTGCCAGCAGAGATAGGGGGGGAACAAACTATGGCTACACCTTC.

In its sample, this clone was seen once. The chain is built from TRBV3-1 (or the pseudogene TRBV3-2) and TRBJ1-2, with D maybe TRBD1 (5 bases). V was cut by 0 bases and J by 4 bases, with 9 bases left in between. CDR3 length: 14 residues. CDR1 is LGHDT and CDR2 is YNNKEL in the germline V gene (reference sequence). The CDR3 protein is CASSQENRLYGYTF. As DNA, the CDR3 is TGTGCCAGCAGCCAAGAAAACAGGCTCTATGGCTACACCTTC.

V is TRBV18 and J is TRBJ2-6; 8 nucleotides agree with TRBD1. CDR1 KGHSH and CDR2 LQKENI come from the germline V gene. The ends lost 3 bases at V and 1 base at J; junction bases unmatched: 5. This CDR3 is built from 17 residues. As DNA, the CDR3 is TGTGCCAGCTCACCGCGGAGACAGGGGTCTGGGGCCAACGTCCTGACTTTC. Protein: CASSPRRQGSGANVLTF.

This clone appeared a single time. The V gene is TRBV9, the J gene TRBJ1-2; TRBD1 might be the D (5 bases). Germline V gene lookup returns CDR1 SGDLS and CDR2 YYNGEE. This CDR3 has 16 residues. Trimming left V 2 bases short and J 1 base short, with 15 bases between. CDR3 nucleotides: TGTGCCAGCAGCGTCAGGGCTGACTTGAATAACTATGGCTACACCTTC. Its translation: CASSVRADLNNYGYTF. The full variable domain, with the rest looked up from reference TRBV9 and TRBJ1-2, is DSGVTQTPKHLITATGQRVTLRCSPRSGDLSVYWYQQSLDQGLQFLIQYYNGEERAKGNILERFSAQQFPDLHSELNLSSLELGDSALYFCASSVRADLNNYGYTFGSGTRLTVV.

The CDR3 sequence: CASRQLAGVSDTQYF. CDR3 coding DNA: TGTGCCAGCAGGCAACTAGCGGGGGTCTCAGATACGCAGTATTTT. The chain is built from TRBV6-5 and TRBJ2-3; TRBD2 agrees at 11 bases. Germline V gene sequence: CDR1 MNHEY, CDR2 SVGAGI. J gave up 4 bases and V 6 bases, and 6 bases lay outside the gene matches. The CDR3 sequence is 15 residues long.

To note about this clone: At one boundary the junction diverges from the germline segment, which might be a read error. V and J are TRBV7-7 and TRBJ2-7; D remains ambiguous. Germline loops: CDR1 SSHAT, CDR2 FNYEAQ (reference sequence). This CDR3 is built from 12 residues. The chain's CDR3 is CASSLGSDEQYF. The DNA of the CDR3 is TGTGCTAGCAGCTTAGGTTCGGACGAGCAGTACTTC.

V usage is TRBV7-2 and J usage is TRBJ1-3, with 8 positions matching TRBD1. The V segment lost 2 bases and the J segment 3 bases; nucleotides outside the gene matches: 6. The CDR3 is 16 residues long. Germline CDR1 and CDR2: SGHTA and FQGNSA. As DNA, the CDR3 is TGTGCCAGCAGCTTAACAGGGGGACCAGGTGGAAACACCATATATTTT. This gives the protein CASSLTGGPGGNTIYF.

This chain's CDR3 is CASSAEGSFYGYTF. CDR3 DNA: TGTGCCAGCAGCGCCGAAGGCAGCTTCTATGGCTACACCTTC. The chain recombines TRBV6-5 with TRBJ1-2; no clear D gene. The germline V gene has CDR1 MNHEY and CDR2 SVGAGI. V lost 6 bases and J lost 4, with 15 bases in between. The CDR3 is made up of 14 amino acids.

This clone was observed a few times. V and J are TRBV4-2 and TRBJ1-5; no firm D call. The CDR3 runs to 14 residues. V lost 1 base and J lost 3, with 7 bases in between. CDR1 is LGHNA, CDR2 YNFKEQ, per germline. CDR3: CASSQVGINQPQHF. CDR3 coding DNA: TGTGCCAGCAGCCAAGTAGGAATCAATCAGCCCCAGCATTTT.

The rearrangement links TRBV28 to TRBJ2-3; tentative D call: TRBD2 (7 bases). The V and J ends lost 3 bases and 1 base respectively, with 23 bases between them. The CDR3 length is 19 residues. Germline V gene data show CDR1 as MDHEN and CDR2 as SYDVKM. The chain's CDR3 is CASSFVYGGVGGRTDTQYF. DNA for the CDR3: TGTGCCAGCAGTTTTGTATATGGGGGCGTGGGGGGGCGCACAGATACGCAGTATTTT.

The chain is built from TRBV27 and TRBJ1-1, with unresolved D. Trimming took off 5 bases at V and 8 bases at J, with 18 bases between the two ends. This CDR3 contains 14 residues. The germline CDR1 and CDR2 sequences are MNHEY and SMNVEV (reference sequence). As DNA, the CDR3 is TGTGCCAGCAGTCCCTTGGACCGAGAATTGGAAGCTTTCTTT. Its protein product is CASSPLDRELEAFF.